The 3 T cell receptor beta chains presented below share a single source sample, sequenced in a study of T cell responses to AZD1222 COVID-19 vaccine. Using immunoSEQ multiplex PCR, the repertoire was profiled, and TCRdb retains in-frame clones only, with some absent. The sample has approximately 110,000 clones; around nine tenths are singletons. The sequencing used peripheral blood, collected on day 0 of AZD1222 vaccination. These receptors all come from an adult in good health.

The chain couples TRBV3-1 (or the pseudogene TRBV3-2) to TRBJ2-2, with D perhaps matching TRBD2 (5 bases). CDR3 length: 14 amino acids. CDR1 LGHDT and CDR2 YNNKEL come from the germline V gene (reference sequence). Between the trimmed V and J ends, which lost 3 bases and 7 bases, there was a span of 12 bases. CDR3 protein: CASSHLTAGGELFF. In nucleotides, the CDR3 is TGTGCCAGCAGCCACCTTACGGCGGGCGGGGAGCTGTTTTTT.

This sequence joins TRBV6-2 or TRBV6-3 and TRBJ2-1; 10 nucleotides align to TRBD1. V gave up 5 bases and J gave up 8 bases; unmatched junction bases: 9. Germline-derived CDR1 and CDR2 are MNHEY and SVGEGT. The CDR3 consists of 15 residues. In DNA form, the CDR3 reads TGTGCCAGCAGTGGCGGGACAGGGGTTTTGGATGAGCAGTTCTTC. Translation gives CASSGGTGVLDEQFF.

V usage is TRBV12-3 or TRBV12-4 and J usage is TRBJ1-5, with D possibly being TRBD1 (6 bases). The germline V and J ends were trimmed by 5 bases and 4 bases, with 9 bases remaining between them. The CDR3 spans 13 residues. The CDR3 protein is CASSPDRNQPQHF. In DNA, the CDR3 is TGTGCCAGCAGTCCCGACAGGAATCAGCCCCAGCATTTT.